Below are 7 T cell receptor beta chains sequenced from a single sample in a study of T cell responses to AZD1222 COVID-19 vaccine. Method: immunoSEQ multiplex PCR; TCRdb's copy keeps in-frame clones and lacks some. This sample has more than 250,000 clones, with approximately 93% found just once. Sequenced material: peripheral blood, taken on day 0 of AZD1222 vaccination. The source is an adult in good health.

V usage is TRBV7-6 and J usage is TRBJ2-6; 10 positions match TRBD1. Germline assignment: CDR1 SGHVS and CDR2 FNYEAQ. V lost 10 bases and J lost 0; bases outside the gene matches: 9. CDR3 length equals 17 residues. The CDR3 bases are TGTGCCATCTCGGGACAGGGGACCCGCTCTGGGGCCAACGTCCTGACTTTC. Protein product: CAISGQGTRSGANVLTF.

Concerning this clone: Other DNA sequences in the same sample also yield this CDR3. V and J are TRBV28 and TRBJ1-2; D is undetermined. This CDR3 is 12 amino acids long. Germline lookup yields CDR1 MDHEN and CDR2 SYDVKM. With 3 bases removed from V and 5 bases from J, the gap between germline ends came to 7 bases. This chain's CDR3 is CASSLGRYGYTF. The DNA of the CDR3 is TGTGCCAGCAGTTTGGGCAGGTATGGCTACACCTTC.

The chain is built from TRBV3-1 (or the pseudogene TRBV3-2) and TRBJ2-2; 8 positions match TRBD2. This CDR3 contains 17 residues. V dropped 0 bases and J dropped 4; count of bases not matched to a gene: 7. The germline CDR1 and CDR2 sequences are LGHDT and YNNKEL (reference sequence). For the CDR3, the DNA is TGTGCCAGCAGCCAAGATTGGGGACTAGTTGGCACCGGGGAGCTGTTTTTT. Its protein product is CASSQDWGLVGTGELFF.

CDR3 residues: CASSPGTRGVEQYF. In DNA, the CDR3 is TGTGCCAGCAGCCCGGGAACCAGGGGGGTCGAGCAGTACTTC. This rearrangement joins TRBV7-2 to TRBJ2-7; a weak D match, TRBD1 (7 bases). The CDR3 spans 14 residues. Germline V gives CDR1 SGHTA, CDR2 FQGNSA. V shed 5 bases and J shed 6 bases, with 17 bases lying between them.

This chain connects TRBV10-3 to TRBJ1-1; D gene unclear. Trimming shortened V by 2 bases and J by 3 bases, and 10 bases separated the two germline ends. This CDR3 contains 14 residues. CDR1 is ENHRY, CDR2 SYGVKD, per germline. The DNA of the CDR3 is TGTGCCATCAGTGAGCGGGGTTCGGACACTGAAGCTTTCTTT. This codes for CAISERGSDTEAFF.

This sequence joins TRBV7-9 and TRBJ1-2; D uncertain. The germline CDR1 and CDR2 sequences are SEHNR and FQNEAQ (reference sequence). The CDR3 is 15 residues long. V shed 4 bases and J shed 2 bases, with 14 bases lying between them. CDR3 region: CASSSTRTPNYGYTF. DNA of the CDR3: TGTGCCAGCAGCTCAACCAGGACCCCAAACTATGGCTACACCTTC.

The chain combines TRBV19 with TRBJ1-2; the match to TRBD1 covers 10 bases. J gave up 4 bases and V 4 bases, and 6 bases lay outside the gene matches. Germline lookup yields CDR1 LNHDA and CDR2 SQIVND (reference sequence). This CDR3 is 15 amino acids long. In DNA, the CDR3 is TGTGCCAGTAGTACCGCGGACAGGGGGGCCTATGGCTACACCTTC. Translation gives CASSTADRGAYGYTF.